A selection of T cell receptor beta chains follows, all from one sample in a study of Graves' ophthalmopathy and Graves' hyperthyroidism. TCRdb analysed the multiplex PCR reads with MiXCR anew, one entry per CDR3 protein. Among more than 1,000,000 distinct CDR3 sequences listed, 35% to 45% were seen once. The sequenced material came from peripheral blood or thyroid tissue (not recorded which). These receptors originate from an adult man with Graves' hyperthyroidism. CDR3s include the opening cysteine and the closing phenylalanine or tryptophan. Each record gives: J gene, clone size, D gene, CDR3 length, V gene, CDR3 protein, CDR3 DNA. D genes are given only for firm matches. The size of a clone is reported for some rows only, either as once, few or many, or as a class for expanded clones.

J gene: TRBJ2-7
clone size: .
D gene: TRBD1
CDR3 length: 15
V gene: TRBV7-3
CDR3 protein: CASSPGQGAVDEQYF
CDR3 DNA: TGTGCCAGCAGCCCGGGACAGGGGGCTGTGGACGAGCAGTACTTC

J gene: TRBJ1-1
clone size: many
D gene: .
CDR3 length: 18
V gene: TRBV7-9
CDR3 protein: CASSLQGAGGYVTAEAFF
CDR3 DNA: TGTGCCAGCAGCTTACAAGGGGCCGGGGGGTACGTTACCGCTGAAGCTTTCTTT

J gene: TRBJ2-7
clone size: many
D gene: TRBD1
CDR3 length: 14
V gene: TRBV10-3
CDR3 protein: CAISGPDRVNEQYF
CDR3 DNA: TGTGCCATCAGTGGCCCCGACAGGGTAAACGAGCAGTACTTC

J gene: TRBJ2-7
clone size: .
D gene: TRBD2
CDR3 length: 13
V gene: TRBV29-1
CDR3 protein: CSVAGEDSYEQYF
CDR3 DNA: TGCAGCGTAGCGGGGGAGGACTCCTACGAGCAGTACTTC

J gene: TRBJ1-5
clone size: many
D gene: .
CDR3 length: 12
V gene: TRBV7-9
CDR3 protein: CASSLENWPQHF
CDR3 DNA: TGTGCCAGCAGCTTAGAGAACTGGCCCCAGCATTTT

J gene: TRBJ1-2
clone size: many
D gene: .
CDR3 length: 13
V gene: TRBV29-1
CDR3 protein: CSVEGGEDYGYTF
CDR3 DNA: TGCAGCGTTGAAGGGGGTGAAGACTATGGCTACACCTTC

J gene: TRBJ2-7
clone size: many
D gene: .
CDR3 length: 15
V gene: TRBV20-1
CDR3 protein: CSARDSERSVHEQYF
CDR3 DNA: TGCAGTGCTAGAGATAGTGAGCGTTCGGTCCACGAGCAGTACTTC

J gene: TRBJ2-5
clone size: .
D gene: .
CDR3 length: 14
V gene: TRBV6-1
CDR3 protein: CASSYPSDSATQYF
CDR3 DNA: TGTGCCAGCAGTTACCCCTCGGACAGCGCGACCCAGTACTTC

J gene: TRBJ2-2
clone size: few
D gene: .
CDR3 length: 14
V gene: TRBV5-1
CDR3 protein: CASSGRVRAGELFF
CDR3 DNA: TGCGCCAGCAGCGGACGAGTTAGGGCCGGGGAGCTGTTTTTT

J gene: TRBJ2-7
clone size: .
D gene: TRBD2
CDR3 length: 16
V gene: TRBV19
CDR3 protein: CASSITSGAPTYEQYF
CDR3 DNA: TGTGCCAGTAGTATCACTAGCGGGGCCCCTACCTACGAGCAGTACTTC

J gene: TRBJ1-1
clone size: many
D gene: .
CDR3 length: 14
V gene: TRBV9
CDR3 protein: CASSVSRTNTEAFF
CDR3 DNA: TGTGCCAGCAGCGTTTCCAGAACCAACACTGAAGCTTTCTTT

J gene: TRBJ1-1
clone size: .
D gene: .
CDR3 length: 11
V gene: TRBV30
CDR3 protein: CAGGRNTEAFF
CDR3 DNA: TGTGCCGGGGGCAGGAACACTGAAGCTTTCTTT

J gene: TRBJ1-5
clone size: many
D gene: .
CDR3 length: 15
V gene: TRBV15
CDR3 protein: CATSRGGFGNQPQHF
CDR3 DNA: TGTGCCACCAGCCGAGGGGGGTTTGGCAATCAGCCCCAGCATTTT

J gene: TRBJ1-2
clone size: few
D gene: .
CDR3 length: 15
V gene: TRBV28
CDR3 protein: CASSSTGTPNYGYTF
CDR3 DNA: TGTGCCAGCAGTTCGACGGGGACACCTAACTATGGCTACACCTTC

J gene: TRBJ2-7
clone size: .
D gene: TRBD2
CDR3 length: 17
V gene: TRBV2
CDR3 protein: CASSPTGLAGDFYEQYF
CDR3 DNA: TGCGCCAGCAGCCCCACCGGCCTAGCGGGAGACTTCTACGAGCAGTACTTC

J gene: TRBJ2-7
clone size: many
D gene: .
CDR3 length: 14
V gene: TRBV12-3/TRBV12-4
CDR3 protein: CASSHSGRWNEQYF
CDR3 DNA: TGTGCCAGCAGTCACTCGGGACGATGGAACGAGCAGTACTTC